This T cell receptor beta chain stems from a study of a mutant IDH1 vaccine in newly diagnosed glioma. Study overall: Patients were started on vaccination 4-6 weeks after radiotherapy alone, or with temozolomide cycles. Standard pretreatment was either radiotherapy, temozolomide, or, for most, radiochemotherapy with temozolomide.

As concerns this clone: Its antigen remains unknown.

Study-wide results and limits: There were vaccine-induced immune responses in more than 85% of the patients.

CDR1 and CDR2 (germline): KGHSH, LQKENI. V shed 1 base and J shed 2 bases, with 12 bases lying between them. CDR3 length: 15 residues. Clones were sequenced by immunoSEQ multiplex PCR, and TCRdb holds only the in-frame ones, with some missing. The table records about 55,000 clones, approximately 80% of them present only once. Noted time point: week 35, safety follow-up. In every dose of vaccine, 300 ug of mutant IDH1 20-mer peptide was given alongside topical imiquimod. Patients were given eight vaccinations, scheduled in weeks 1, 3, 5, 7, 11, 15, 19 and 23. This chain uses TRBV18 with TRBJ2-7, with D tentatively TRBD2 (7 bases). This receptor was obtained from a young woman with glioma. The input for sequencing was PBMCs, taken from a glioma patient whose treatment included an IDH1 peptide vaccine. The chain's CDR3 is CASSPRGGGPYEQYF. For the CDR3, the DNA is TGTGCCAGCTCACCACGCGGCGGGGGCCCCTACGAGCAGTACTTC.